Each of the 15 T cell receptor beta chains below was sequenced from the same sample in a study of CD8 T cells in Susac syndrome. About 0.5 to 1 ug RNA was reverse transcribed with random hexamers. MiXCR, applied by TCRdb to the immunoSEQ multiplex PCR reads, yields one record per CDR3 protein. The table shows roughly 400,000 distinct CDR3 sequences, with around 83% occurring only once. The sequencing sample was made of CD8+ T cells from PBMCs. Source of these receptors: a human donor with multiple sclerosis.

The chain has TRBV27 and TRBJ2-7; no firm D call. There are 15 residues in the CDR3. The germline V gene encodes CDR1 MNHEY and CDR2 SMNVEV (reference sequence). Trimming pared 2 bases from V and 2 bases from J, leaving 13 bases between. The CDR3 spells CASSLAAARTYEQYF. The CDR3, as DNA: TGTGCCAGCAGTTTAGCTGCGGCTCGCACCTACGAGCAGTACTTC.

This chain connects TRBV3-1 to TRBJ2-1; 9 positions agree with TRBD2. CDR3 size: 19 residues. Germline CDR1 and CDR2: LGHDT and YNNKEL (reference sequence). After removal of 3 bases from V and 0 bases from J, the junction contained 12 bases not matched to a gene. The CDR3 coding sequence is TGTGCCAGCAGCCACCCGGGACTAGCTATAACGAGCTCCTACAATGAGCAGTTCTTC. Its translation: CASSHPGLAITSSYNEQFF.

The CDR3 loop is CASSSRTGGPPLHF. In nucleotides, the CDR3 is TGTGCCAGCAGTTCACGGACAGGCGGTCCCCCCCTCCACTTT. The J gene is TRBJ1-6, the V gene TRBV6-5; 7 nucleotides line up with TRBD1. After removal of 4 bases from V and 13 bases from J, the junction contained 10 bases not matched to a gene. The germline V gene has CDR1 MNHEY and CDR2 SVGAGI. The CDR3 consists of 14 residues.

This clonotype has just a few counts. The gene calls are TRBV12-3 or TRBV12-4 and TRBJ2-1; D perhaps matches TRBD2 (5 bases). Trimming took 8 bases from V and 0 from J, leaving 8 bases between them. This CDR3 region has 13 residues. The CDR3 bases are TGTGCCAGCTTAGCGAGCTCCTACAATGAGCAGTTCTTC. It yields the protein CASLASSYNEQFF.

The genes are TRBV7-9 and TRBJ1-1; D is perhaps TRBD1 (6 bases). CDR1 is SEHNR, CDR2 FQNEAQ, per germline (reference sequence). The CDR3 loop spans 15 amino acids. The V gene lost 5 bases and the J gene lost 3 bases, with 16 bases spanning the gap. This CDR3 is CASSQIVPGDTEAFF. DNA of the CDR3: TGTGCCAGCAGCCAAATCGTACCAGGGGACACTGAAGCTTTCTTT.

V and J are TRBV27 and TRBJ2-5; 7 bases map to TRBD1. The J segment lost 5 bases and the V segment lost 6 bases, leaving 9 bases of the junction unmatched. The CDR3 length is 14 residues. Germline V gene data show CDR1 as MNHEY and CDR2 as SMNVEV (reference sequence). CDR3 protein: CASRQTGELETQYF. Here the CDR3 DNA reads TGTGCCAGCAGGCAAACAGGGGAATTGGAGACCCAGTACTTC.

The chain joins TRBV29-1 to TRBJ2-3, with 8 bases that match TRBD1. Germline lookup yields CDR1 SQVTM and CDR2 ANQGSEA. The trim removed 0 bases at V and 2 bases at J, leaving 7 bases unmatched. The length of the CDR3 is 16 residues. CDR3 sequence: CSVEDTGQAPTDTQYF. CDR3 DNA: TGCAGCGTTGAAGATACGGGACAGGCGCCCACAGATACGCAGTATTTT.

V usage is TRBV19 and J usage is TRBJ2-4, with 7 bases fitting TRBD2. The V gene end was trimmed by 0 bases and the J gene end by 15 bases; junction bases not matched to a gene: 5. The germline V gene encodes CDR1 LNHDA and CDR2 SQIVND (reference sequence). There are 12 residues in the CDR3. The CDR3 DNA is TGTGCCAGTAGTATAGACGGACTAGTTCCGTACTTC. Amino acids: CASSIDGLVPYF.

The chain has TRBV4-1 and TRBJ2-7; D is unclear. The V gene lost 0 bases and the J gene lost 6 bases, with 12 bases spanning the gap. There are 14 residues in the CDR3. Germline V gene lookup returns CDR1 MGHRA and CDR2 YSYEKL. CDR3 residues: CASSQEEGGSEQYF. CDR3 DNA sequence: TGCGCCAGCAGCCAAGAAGAAGGTGGTAGCGAGCAGTACTTC.

CDR3 nucleotides: TGTGCCAGCAGTTTATATAGGGGGCTGGGTGGCTACACCTTC. Its translation: CASSLYRGLGGYTF. The chain carries TRBV27 and TRBJ1-2; TRBD1 matches 7 bases. Per germline, CDR1 MNHEY and CDR2 SMNVEV (reference sequence). The length of the CDR3 is 14 residues. Trimming took 1 base from V and 7 from J; bases not matched to a gene: 6.

The chain employs TRBV28 and TRBJ2-2, with 9 bases fitting TRBD2. The CDR3 spans 16 residues. Germline loops: CDR1 MDHEN, CDR2 SYDVKM. V was pared by 3 bases and J by 5 bases, with 7 bases of the junction left unmatched. The CDR3 DNA reads as TGTGCCAGCAGTTTCGTACTAGCGGGCCCTACCGGGGAGCTGTTTTTT. Protein: CASSFVLAGPTGELFF.

The rearrangement uses TRBV5-5 and TRBJ2-3; perhaps TRBD2 as D (5 bases). In germline, CDR1 is SGHKS, CDR2 YYEKEE (reference sequence). This CDR3 has 14 amino acids. V lost 0 bases, J lost 2 bases, and 7 bases lay in between. The CDR3 region is CASSLEDYTDTQYF. The CDR3 DNA reads as TGTGCCAGCAGCTTGGAAGACTACACAGATACGCAGTATTTT. The complete variable domain, with remaining parts taken from reference TRBV5-5 and TRBJ2-3, reads DAGVTQSPTHLIKTRGQQVTLRCSPISGHKSVSWYQQVLGQGPQFIFQYYEKEERGRGNFPDRFSARQFPNYSSELNVNALLLGDSALYLCASSLEDYTDTQYFGPGTRLTVL.

This clonotype has a single count. The gene calls are TRBV4-1 and TRBJ1-1; the D is unclear. The germline CDR1 and CDR2 sequences are MGHRA and YSYEKL. Deletions cut 1 base from V and 6 bases from J, with 18 bases between. This CDR3 spans 16 amino acids. CDR3: CASSQGSGSQGAEAFF. In nucleotides, the CDR3 is TGCGCCAGCAGCCAAGGTTCCGGGAGCCAAGGAGCTGAAGCTTTCTTT.

This sequence joins TRBV5-1 and TRBJ1-1; no clear D gene. The CDR3 loop spans 14 amino acids. The V end was cut by 4 bases, the J end by 1 base, with 11 bases between. The germline gives CDR1 SGHRS, CDR2 YFSETQ. CDR3 loop: CASSPLWENTEAFF. DNA for the CDR3: TGCGCCAGCAGCCCCCTTTGGGAGAACACTGAAGCTTTCTTT.

The chain joins TRBV20-1 to TRBJ2-7; D gene uncertain. Trimming stripped 1 base from V and 5 bases from J, with 15 bases between. CDR3 size: 14 residues. The germline V gene encodes CDR1 DFQATT and CDR2 SNEGSKA (reference sequence). The CDR3 coding sequence is TGCAGTGCTAGAGGTGACTCCCAGGCAGACGAGCAGTACTTC. Translating gives CSARGDSQADEQYF.